The 6 T cell receptor beta chains presented below share a single source sample, sequenced in a study of T-cell reconstitution after alpha-beta-depleted transplantation in children. Molecular barcoding with unique molecular identifiers was used for the TCRbeta library. TCRdb passed the PCR reads through MiXCR, listing each CDR3 protein once. The sample has approximately 640,000 distinct CDR3 sequences, roughly 17% seen once. This material consisted of PBMCs from the stem cell graft donor, taken from the stem cell graft. These receptors all stem from a human donor who donated a stem cell graft to a child with acute myeloid leukemia.

Details on this clonotype: It may be a read error: a sequence one base away is much more abundant. The chain employs TRBV20-1 and TRBJ1-1; D uncertain. Germline V gene sequence: CDR1 DFQATT, CDR2 SNEGSKA (reference sequence). This CDR3 region has 15 residues. The V and J ends lost 0 bases and 1 base respectively, with 12 bases between them. The CDR3 here is CSARDHRTRNTEAFF. DNA for the CDR3: TGCAGTGCTAGAGATCATAGAACCAGGAACACTGAAGCTTTCTTT.

The genes are TRBV9 and TRBJ1-4, with D unclear. This CDR3 is built from 13 residues. Trimming stripped 2 bases from V and 3 bases from J, with 5 bases between. Germline V gene sequence: CDR1 SGDLS, CDR2 YYNGEE. CDR3 bases: TGTGCCAGCAGCGTGGACGCTAATGAAAAACTGTTTTTT. The encoded protein is CASSVDANEKLFF.

This clonotype came up a few times. V gene TRBV20-1 combines with J gene TRBJ1-3, with a possible D match to TRBD1 (6 bases). There are 15 residues in the CDR3. Deletions cut 5 bases from V and 4 bases from J, with 18 bases between. Germline CDR1 reads DFQATT; CDR2 reads SNEGSKA (reference sequence). CDR3 nucleotides: TGCAGTGCTGGGTTAGGGGGGGCTGAGGGAAACACCATATATTTT. It is translated as CSAGLGGAEGNTIYF.

The chain combines TRBV5-5 with TRBJ1-1; 9 nucleotides line up with TRBD1. CDR1 and CDR2 (germline): SGHKS, YYEKEE (reference sequence). V lost 1 base, J lost 4 bases, and 2 bases stayed unmatched. The CDR3 runs 14 residues. CDR3 sequence (DNA): TGTGCCAGCAGCTTGAGGGACAGGGTCACTGAAGCTTTCTTT. Translated: CASSLRDRVTEAFF.

In this sample, this clonotype turned up many times. The V and J genes are TRBV29-1 and TRBJ2-3; weak D call: TRBD1 (5 bases). This CDR3 is 14 amino acids long. From germline, CDR1 is SQVTM and CDR2 ANQGSEA. The germline V and J ends were trimmed by 2 bases and 4 bases, with 13 bases remaining between them. CDR3: CSVEPRVGADTQYF. The CDR3 DNA is TGCAGCGTTGAACCCAGGGTCGGCGCAGATACGCAGTATTTT.

This clonotype has a single count. J is TRBJ1-2 and V is TRBV7-2; tentatively, D is TRBD1 (5 bases). Germline CDR1 and CDR2: SGHTA and FQGNSA. The germline V and J ends were trimmed by 5 bases and 7 bases, with 20 bases remaining between them. This CDR3 contains 15 residues. This chain's CDR3 is CASSLTAQGAGGYTF. The CDR3 bases are TGTGCCAGCAGCCTGACAGCTCAAGGGGCTGGTGGCTACACCTTC. Complete variable domain (other parts from reference TRBV7-2 and TRBJ1-2): GAGVSQSPSNKVTEKGKDVELRCDPISGHTALYWYRQSLGQGLEFLIYFQGNSAPDKSGLPSDRFSAERTGGSVSTLTIQRTQQEDSAVYLCASSLTAQGAGGYTFGSGTRLTVV.